Listed below are T cell receptor beta chains from one sample, sequenced in a study of blood T cell repertoires in COVID-19. This table comes from immunoSEQ multiplex PCR, and its TCRdb copy is limited to in-frame clones, with some not included. This sample has more than 150,000 clones, with roughly nine tenths found just once. Source material: peripheral blood. The receptors shown here come from a woman aged 70-85 years with acute or convalescent COVID-19. Each CDR3 is given without its conserved first and last residue.

TRBJ1-5	TRBV6-6	ASSYGGNQPQH
TRBJ2-5	TRBV5-8	AGKTGETQY
TRBJ1-5	TRBV6-6	ASSDRGDQPQH
TRBJ2-5	TRBV12-5	ASGDGRAGETQY
TRBJ2-7	TRBV5-5	ASSPYSGRAYEQY
TRBJ2-3	TRBV6-5	ASSYRGGVTDTQY
TRBJ1-2	TRBV6-1	ASSEAGDYGYT
TRBJ1-5	TRBV4-1	ASSQEGQLNQPQH
TRBJ2-4	TRBV11-3	ASSPGGAAKNIQY
TRBJ1-2	TRBV3-1/TRBV3-2	ASYRQGGYGYT
TRBJ1-1	TRBV6-6	ASTDRGNTEAF
TRBJ2-7	TRBV5-6	ASSLEAGTSSYEQY
TRBJ2-7	TRBV19	ASSIVGLAGSYEQY
TRBJ2-1	TRBV6-2/TRBV6-3	ASTPITSGSSYEQF